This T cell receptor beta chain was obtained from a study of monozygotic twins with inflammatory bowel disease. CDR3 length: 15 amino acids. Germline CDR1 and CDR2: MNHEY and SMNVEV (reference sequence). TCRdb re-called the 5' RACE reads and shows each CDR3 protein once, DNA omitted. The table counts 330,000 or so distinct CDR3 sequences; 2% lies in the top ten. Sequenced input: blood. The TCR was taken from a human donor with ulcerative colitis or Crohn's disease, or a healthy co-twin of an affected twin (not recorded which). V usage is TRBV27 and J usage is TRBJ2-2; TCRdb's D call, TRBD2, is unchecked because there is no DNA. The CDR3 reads CASSTLAGVYGELFF.